This T cell receptor beta chain was sequenced in a study of cytomegalovirus exposure and HLA in healthy donors. Turning to the study itself: From HLA-typed donors, an early data release held 70 million to 95 million unique TCRs.

Amplification used 60 Vbeta primers and 13 Jbeta primers. Study processing details: Later, tens of millions of unique TCR beta chains were counted in an analysis, and about 10 million of them were shared. Produced via immunoSEQ multiplex PCR; TCRdb's table is partial and in-frame only. That table furnishes V, J and clone size, whereas the DNA furnished D and trimming. The sample comprises 190,000 or so clones, approximately 79% of which are singletons, and around 1.6% rests with the top ten. Study results and caveats: In vitro checks showed that three CMV-associated chains really do target CMV antigens.

This clone was seen only a few times. The antigen remains unidentified. Other DNA variants within this sample encode the same CDR3. Healthy bone marrow donors made up the cohort. With 6 bases clipped from V and 4 bases from J, the junction kept 11 bases outside the gene matches. The CDR3 loop spans 15 amino acids. Germline V CDR1 and CDR2: MNHNS, SASEGT. The TCR was taken from a girl under 18 in good health and CMV-seropositive. The J gene is TRBJ2-7, the V gene TRBV6-1, with TRBD2 matching over 8 bases. The sequenced sample was PBMCs. The CDR3, as DNA: TGTGCCAGCAGCCTCCAAGCGGGGGCATTATACGAGCAGTACTTC. Translated, it gives CASSLQAGALYEQYF.